Listed here are 14 T cell receptor beta chains from one sample, sequenced in a study of CD8 T cells in ankylosing spondylitis. TCRdb analysed the 5' RACE reads with MiXCR anew, one entry per CDR3 protein. The data hold some 250,000 distinct CDR3 sequences, with 24% observed a single time. The sequencing input was blood, either unsorted or a sorted T cell fraction (not recorded which). These receptors were obtained from a male donor with ankylosing spondylitis or in good health (not recorded which).

This clonotype was seen a few times. The V gene is TRBV13, the J gene TRBJ2-7, with no clear D. V was trimmed by 2 bases and J by 6 bases, leaving 5 bases between them. The germline CDR1 and CDR2 sequences are PRHDT and FYEKMQ (reference sequence). The CDR3 is 11 amino acids. The CDR3 spells CASSLNGEQYF. The CDR3 coding sequence is TGTGCCAGCAGCTTAAATGGCGAGCAGTACTTC. The whole variable domain, filled in from reference TRBV13 and TRBJ2-7, reads AAGVIQSPRHLIKEKRETATLKCYPIPRHDTVYWYQQGPGQDPQFLISFYEKMQSDKGSIPDRFSAQQFSDYHSELNMSSLELGDSALYFCASSLNGEQYFGPGTRLTVT.

This clonotype was counted at least ten times. The V call is TRBV18, the J call TRBJ1-1; D is possibly TRBD1 (6 bases). The germline V gene has CDR1 KGHSH and CDR2 LQKENI. Trimming took off 5 bases at V and 1 base at J, with 23 bases between the two ends. The CDR3 is 18 residues long. The CDR3: CASSSLNLRQAGNTEAFF. For the CDR3, the DNA is TGTGCCAGCTCATCCTTGAACCTCAGACAGGCGGGGAACACTGAAGCTTTCTTT.

The rearrangement uses TRBV5-1 and TRBJ1-4; D remains ambiguous. Germline loops: CDR1 SGHRS, CDR2 YFSETQ. This CDR3 has 14 residues. Trimming removed 1 base at V and 7 bases at J, with 11 bases between. CDR3 nucleotides: TGCGCCAGCAGCTTGTTGGGCCTCGCTGAAAAACTGTTTTTT. It codes for CASSLLGLAEKLFF. The full variable domain, rest sourced from reference TRBV5-1 and TRBJ1-4, is KAGVTQTPRYLIKTRGQQVTLSCSPISGHRSVSWYQQTPGQGLQFLFEYFSETQRNKGNFPGRFSGRQFSNSRSEMNVSTLELGDSALYLCASSLLGLAEKLFFGSGTQLSVL.

This clonotype has at least ten counts. The CDR3 sequence: CSARLAGGSTDTQYF. CDR3 in DNA: TGCAGTGCTAGATTAGCGGGGGGGAGCACAGATACGCAGTATTTT. The rearrangement joins TRBV20-1 to TRBJ2-3, with TRBD2 matching over 11 bases. Trimming at V came to 2 bases and at J to 0 bases, leaving 1 base not matched to a gene. The CDR3 loop spans 15 amino acids. CDR1 and CDR2 from the germline V gene are DFQATT and SNEGSKA (reference sequence).

A few counts support this clonotype. The chain has TRBV10-3 and TRBJ2-3; D may be TRBD1 (6 bases). The V end was cut by 10 bases, the J end by 1 base, with 15 bases between. Germline CDR1 reads ENHRY; CDR2 reads SYGVKD. The CDR3 contains 14 residues. The CDR3 sequence is CATARQARTDTQYF. As DNA, the CDR3 is TGTGCCACCGCTAGACAGGCCCGCACAGATACGCAGTATTTT.

This clonotype has just a few counts. The chain combines TRBV12-3 or TRBV12-4 with TRBJ2-3, with D hard to call. Trimming shortened V by 7 bases and J by 6 bases, and 11 bases separated the two germline ends. This CDR3 spans 12 amino acids. Here the CDR3 reads CASTRRTDTQYF. CDR3 DNA sequence: TGTGCCAGCACCCGAAGGACCGATACGCAGTATTTT.

V is TRBV6-1 and J is TRBJ2-2; 9 nucleotides agree with TRBD1. The germline gives CDR1 MNHNS, CDR2 SASEGT. The CDR3 spans 16 residues. V lost 1 base to trimming and J lost 4 bases; unmatched junction nucleotides: 4. The CDR3 DNA reads as TGTGCCAGCAGTGAAGTTTGGACAGGGGTCACCGGGGAGCTGTTTTTT. Protein product: CASSEVWTGVTGELFF.

Turning to this clonotype: Relative to the germline gene, one junction end is altered; a read error may explain this. V and J are TRBV20-1 and TRBJ2-3; 9 bases fit TRBD2. The CDR3 extends over 14 amino acids. Germline V CDR1 and CDR2: DFQATT, SNEGSKA (reference sequence). The CDR3 region has the DNA TGCAGTCCTAGCGGGGACCTAGGCACAGATACGCAGTATTTT. Its translation is CSPSGDLGTDTQYF.

This clonotype was seen a handful of times. V and J are TRBV21-1 and TRBJ2-7; the listed D gene, TRBD1, was not tested against the DNA. TRBV21-1 is a documented pseudogene. The CDR3 runs to 15 residues. Written as DNA, the CDR3 is TGTGCCAGCAGCAAAGGGGGGAGGGGCTCCTACGAGCAGTACTTC. As protein: CASSKGGRGSYEQYF.

This clonotype was recorded many times. V gene TRBV20-1 combines with J gene TRBJ1-5, with a possible D match to TRBD1 (6 bases). This CDR3 is built from 16 residues. V lost 6 bases to trimming and J lost 2 bases, with 20 bases between them. The germline CDR1 and CDR2 sequences are DFQATT and SNEGSKA (reference sequence). In DNA, the CDR3 is TGCAGTGCATCTGGGTCCTGGGGGCTAGGCAATCAGCCCCAGCATTTT. Its translation: CSASGSWGLGNQPQHF.

The table lists this clonotype with a few counts. The genes are TRBV29-1 and TRBJ2-1; TRBD2 matches at 12 bases. Germline V gene lookup returns CDR1 SQVTM and CDR2 ANQGSEA. This CDR3 region has 15 residues. V was pared by 8 bases and J by 4 bases, with 9 bases of the junction left unmatched. The CDR3 DNA sequence: TGCAGCCCCGCGGGGCTAGCGGGGGGGTACAATGAGCAGTTCTTC. Encoded protein: CSPAGLAGGYNEQFF.

This clonotype was seen at least ten times. This sequence joins TRBV20-1 and TRBJ2-7, with 12 bases lining up with TRBD2. This CDR3 is built from 15 residues. Germline loops: CDR1 DFQATT, CDR2 SNEGSKA (reference sequence). V was pared by 4 bases and J by 4 bases, with 8 bases of the junction left unmatched. Here the CDR3 reads CSAKGLAGRNYEQYF. CDR3 sequence (DNA): TGCAGTGCTAAAGGACTAGCGGGGAGAAATTACGAGCAGTACTTC.

The rearrangement uses TRBV29-1 and TRBJ1-2; 7 positions agree with TRBD1. CDR1 and CDR2 from the germline V gene are SQVTM and ANQGSEA. Trimming removed 5 bases from V and 4 bases from J; junction bases left unmatched: 7. The CDR3 runs to 13 residues. CDR3 DNA sequence: TGCAGCGTTTACCAGGGGGAGGGCTATGGCTACACCTTC. Its translation: CSVYQGEGYGYTF.

V gene TRBV29-1 combines with J gene TRBJ2-1; D not resolved. Germline V gene sequence: CDR1 SQVTM, CDR2 ANQGSEA. Trimming removed 4 bases from V and 5 bases from J, with 12 bases in between. The CDR3 has 13 residues. The CDR3 DNA reads as TGCAGCGTTGGGCGGCAGATAAACAATGAGCAGTTCTTC. The encoded protein is CSVGRQINNEQFF.